This entry describes one TCR beta chain. Its antigen is unknown. Libraries were prepared by immunoSEQ multiplex PCR; TCRdb keeps only in-frame clonotypes and omits some of them. The sample comprises around 69,000 clones, approximately 90% of which are singletons, and around 9.9% rests with the top ten. This entry comes from a study of T cell responses to AZD1222 COVID-19 vaccine. Whole-study results and caveats: At baseline, seropositivity was found in only a handful of AZD1222 recipients.

The CDR3 totals 15 residues. CDR1 SGHNT and CDR2 YYREEE come from the germline V gene (reference sequence). J was trimmed by 2 bases and V by 4 bases; bases with no gene match: 7. Sequenced here: peripheral blood, sampled on day 0 of AZD1222 vaccination. The chain has TRBV5-4 and TRBJ2-7; TRBD1 agrees at 9 bases. This TCR came from an adult in good health. This CDR3 is CASSRPGQGPYEQYF. The DNA of the CDR3 is TGTGCCAGCAGCAGACCGGGACAGGGACCCTACGAGCAGTACTTC.